The 25 T cell receptor beta chains listed next were all sequenced from one sample in a study of response to subunit inactivated influenza vaccine. TCRdb used MiXCR to reprocess the RT-PCR reads, holding one entry per CDR3 protein. The sample lists 150,000 to 200,000 distinct CDR3 sequences, around 9% occurring once. Sequenced material: non-naive T cells sorted from PBMCs, taken on the day of vaccination. These receptors originate from a man aged 50 to 59 who received an inactivated influenza vaccine.

A note on this clonotype: Without the conserved terminal phenylalanine or tryptophan, this CDR3 likely stems from a read error. The gene calls are TRBV3-1 and TRBJ2-6, with D perhaps TRBD1 (6 bases). The V and J ends lost 8 bases and 2 bases respectively, with 13 bases between them. This CDR3 is built from 15 residues. Per the germline V gene, CDR1 is LGHDT and CDR2 is YNNKEL (reference sequence). The CDR3 sequence is CASYHTGTGANVLTL. Here the CDR3 DNA reads TGTGCCAGCTATCACACAGGGACTGGGGCCAACGTCCTGACTCTC.

This clonotype was seen at least ten times. This chain links TRBV5-6 with TRBJ2-1; 8 bases map to TRBD2. Germline trimming cut 1 base from V and 6 bases from J; bases unmatched to any gene: 6. This CDR3 region has 15 residues. Looked up from germline, CDR1 is SGHDT and CDR2 is YYEEEE. The CDR3 coding sequence is TGTGCCAGCAGCTTGAACAGCGGGAGTCTCAATGAGCAGTTCTTC. As protein: CASSLNSGSLNEQFF.

There are a few counts of this clonotype. V gene TRBV20-1 combines with J gene TRBJ2-7, with 11 bases fitting TRBD1. J gave up 4 bases and V 2 bases, and 7 bases lay outside the gene matches. CDR1 DFQATT and CDR2 SNEGSKA come from the germline V gene (reference sequence). This CDR3 region has 15 residues. CDR3 loop: CSARSSDRGLYEQYF. The CDR3 coding sequence is TGCAGTGCTAGATCCTCGGACAGGGGGCTGTACGAGCAGTACTTC.

This clonotype occurred a few times. The chain employs TRBV6-4 and TRBJ2-3; 8 nucleotides line up with TRBD1. This CDR3 is built from 15 residues. After removal of 0 bases from V and 3 bases from J, the junction contained 2 bases not matched to a gene. The germline CDR1 and CDR2 sequences are MRHNA and SNTAGT. CDR3 nucleotide sequence: TGTGCCAGCAGTGACTCTCAGGGGGCAACAGATACGCAGTATTTT. This gives the protein CASSDSQGATDTQYF.

This rearrangement joins TRBV28 to TRBJ2-5; a weak D match, TRBD1 (5 bases). The CDR3 is 13 amino acids. V gave up 2 bases and J gave up 6 bases, with 10 bases separating them. From germline, CDR1 is MDHEN and CDR2 SYDVKM. The CDR3 sequence: CASSLNRPKTQYF. CDR3 nucleotides: TGTGCCAGCAGTTTAAACAGGCCCAAGACCCAGTACTTC. The full variable domain, its missing parts supplied by reference TRBV28 and TRBJ2-5, is DVKVTQSSRYLVKRTGEKVFLECVQDMDHENMFWYRQDPGLGLRLIYFSYDVKMKEKGDIPEGYSVSREKKERFSLILESASTNQTSMYLCASSLNRPKTQYFGPGTRLLVL.

This clonotype was seen at least ten times. The V and J genes are TRBV28 and TRBJ2-1; unclear D gene. The CDR3 runs 12 residues. Germline V gives CDR1 MDHEN, CDR2 SYDVKM. Between the trimmed V and J ends, which lost 2 bases and 3 bases, there was a span of 2 bases. CDR3 residues: CASSLDYNEQFF. The CDR3 DNA follows: TGTGCCAGCAGTTTAGACTACAATGAGCAGTTCTTC.

In this sample, this clonotype turned up many times. This chain joins TRBV20-1 and TRBJ2-3; D gene unclear. Germline CDR1 DFQATT, CDR2 SNEGSKA (reference sequence). The CDR3 covers 12 residues. V lost 5 bases, J lost 3 bases, and 9 bases lay in between. In nucleotides, the CDR3 is TGCAGTGCTGGGATCGGGACAGATACGCAGTATTTT. Protein product: CSAGIGTDTQYF.

This clonotype was observed at least ten times. The genes are TRBV20-1 and TRBJ1-5, with TRBD1 identical over 8 bases. The ends lost 3 bases at V and 0 bases at J; junction bases unmatched: 10. The CDR3 consists of 17 residues. Germline V lookup: CDR1 DFQATT, CDR2 SNEGSKA (reference sequence). Here the CDR3 DNA reads TGCAGTGCTAGCCGGGACAGGAGTTTATATAGCAATCAGCCCCAGCATTTT. Protein sequence: CSASRDRSLYSNQPQHF.

This clonotype has more than one count but fewer than ten. The chain couples TRBV7-2 to TRBJ1-1, with 7 nucleotides matching TRBD1. The germline V gene has CDR1 SGHTA and CDR2 FQGNSA. V lost 2 bases and J lost 5; bases outside the gene matches: 5. This CDR3 spans 14 amino acids. The CDR3: CASSLSQGRTEAFF. For the CDR3, the DNA is TGTGCCAGCAGCTTATCACAGGGGAGGACTGAAGCTTTCTTT.

This sequence joins TRBV20-1 and TRBJ2-7, with 7 bases lining up with TRBD2. V lost 5 bases and J lost 2; bases outside the gene matches: 9. The CDR3 covers 14 residues. Germline V gene lookup returns CDR1 DFQATT and CDR2 SNEGSKA (reference sequence). The CDR3 loop reads CSAPRPGGTYEQYF. CDR3 coding DNA: TGCAGTGCTCCCCGGCCGGGGGGAACCTACGAGCAGTACTTC.

The chain employs TRBV5-1 and TRBJ2-7; TRBD2 is a possible D gene (5 bases). V lost 5 bases to trimming and J lost 3 bases, with 9 bases between them. The germline V gene encodes CDR1 SGHRS and CDR2 YFSETQ. The CDR3 extends over 12 amino acids. This CDR3 reads CASRDGLYEQYF. CDR3 in DNA: TGCGCCAGCAGGGACGGACTCTACGAGCAGTACTTC. Full variable domain (rest looked up from reference TRBV5-1 and TRBJ2-7): KAGVTQTPRYLIKTRGQQVTLSCSPISGHRSVSWYQQTPGQGLQFLFEYFSETQRNKGNFPGRFSGRQFSNSRSEMNVSTLELGDSALYLCASRDGLYEQYFGPGTRLTVT.

This clonotype was seen ten or more times. The CDR3 DNA follows: TGTGCCAGCAGCCTTCTTTTGCCAAGGGTCACAGATACGCAGTATTTT. Residues: CASSLLLPRVTDTQYF. The chain employs TRBV27 and TRBJ2-3; D unresolved. The CDR3 is 16 amino acids. CDR1 and CDR2 (germline): MNHEY, SMNVEV (reference sequence). The germline V and J ends were trimmed by 6 bases and 2 bases, with 18 bases remaining between them.

This clonotype has just a few counts. The rearrangement joins TRBV5-1 to TRBJ1-6, with D tentatively TRBD1 (5 bases). Deletions cut 3 bases from V and 4 bases from J, with 8 bases between. Germline CDR1 is SGHRS and CDR2 is YFSETQ. This CDR3 is built from 14 residues. The CDR3 loop reads CASSSQAYNSPLHF. The DNA for the CDR3 is TGCGCCAGCAGCTCACAGGCGTATAATTCACCCCTCCACTTT.

The chain has TRBV11-1 and TRBJ2-5, with D hard to call. The CDR3 length is 14 residues. Germline CDR1 is SGHAT and CDR2 is FQDESV (reference sequence). Between the trimmed V and J ends, which lost 4 bases and 5 bases, there was a span of 14 bases. CDR3 nucleotide sequence: TGTGCCAGCAGCTCCGGGCCCCTCGGGGAGACCCAGTACTTC. This sequence encodes CASSSGPLGETQYF.

This clonotype occurred a few times. This rearrangement joins TRBV7-2 to TRBJ2-3; maybe TRBD1 (5 bases). CDR3 size: 15 residues. V lost 4 bases and J lost 1, with 12 bases in between. Per the germline V gene, CDR1 is SGHTA and CDR2 is FQGNSA. The CDR3 nucleotides read TGTGCCAGCAGCTCCCAGGGAAGTGGCACAGATACGCAGTATTTT. Translation: CASSSQGSGTDTQYF.

This clonotype was seen ten or more times. This chain connects TRBV11-2 to TRBJ2-4, with 8 bases aligning to TRBD1. Trimming took 0 bases from V and 0 from J; bases not matched to a gene: 13. The CDR3 is 20 residues long. Germline lookup yields CDR1 SGHAT and CDR2 FQNNGV. Here the CDR3 reads CASSLEPGRGHHIAKNIQYF. CDR3 sequence (DNA): TGTGCCAGCAGCTTAGAACCGGGCAGGGGGCACCACATAGCCAAAAACATTCAGTACTTC.

The chain employs TRBV5-4 and TRBJ2-7; no clear D gene. CDR3 length equals 12 residues. Germline V lookup: CDR1 SGHNT, CDR2 YYREEE (reference sequence). V was pared by 4 bases and J by 8 bases, with 13 bases between. This CDR3 reads CASSPDSSKQYF. The CDR3 DNA follows: TGTGCCAGCAGCCCCGACTCGAGTAAGCAGTACTTC.

This chain connects TRBV30 to TRBJ2-1; D uncertain. The length of the CDR3 is 13 residues. V lost 0 bases and J lost 5, with 8 bases in between. The germline V gene has CDR1 GTSNPN and CDR2 SVGIG (reference sequence). CDR3 protein: CAWSVHQDNEQFF. CDR3 nucleotide sequence: TGTGCCTGGAGTGTACATCAGGACAATGAGCAGTTCTTC.

The CDR3 loop reads CASSQVGGSANTGELFF. The CDR3 nucleotides are TGTGCCAGCAGCCAAGTCGGGGGCAGCGCGAACACCGGGGAGCTGTTTTTT. The rearrangement joins TRBV3-1 to TRBJ2-2; perhaps D is TRBD1 or TRBD2 (6 bases each). The germline CDR1 and CDR2 sequences are LGHDT and YNNKEL (reference sequence). CDR3 size: 17 residues. V lost 1 base to trimming and J lost 0 bases, with 12 bases between them.

This clonotype was recorded many times. The rearrangement links TRBV9 to TRBJ2-5, with D maybe TRBD2 (5 bases). Trimming shortened V by 2 bases and J by 5 bases, and 16 bases separated the two germline ends. Germline loops: CDR1 SGDLS, CDR2 YYNGEE. This CDR3 is built from 15 residues. DNA for the CDR3: TGTGCCAGCAGCGTTTCTACCGGGTGGGAGGAGACCCAGTACTTC. It yields the protein CASSVSTGWEETQYF.

The chain is built from TRBV4-1 and TRBJ2-1, with 14 bases fitting TRBD2. The length of the CDR3 is 13 residues. Germline lookup yields CDR1 MGHRA and CDR2 YSYEKL. The V segment lost 7 bases and the J segment 13 bases; nucleotides outside the gene matches: 6. The CDR3 coding sequence is TGCGCCAGCAAGGGACTAGCGGGGGTTGAACAGTTCTTC. Translating it yields CASKGLAGVEQFF.

This clonotype was seen a handful of times. V gene TRBV24-1 combines with J gene TRBJ2-2; D remains ambiguous. The V end was cut by 1 base, the J end by 0 bases, with 5 bases between. Looked up from germline, CDR1 is KGHDR and CDR2 is SFDVKD. The CDR3 consists of 15 residues. The CDR3 here is CATSDFRSNTGELFF. In DNA, the CDR3 is TGTGCCACCAGTGATTTCAGATCGAACACCGGGGAGCTGTTTTTT.

The table lists this clonotype with many counts. This chain uses TRBV9 with TRBJ2-3, with 7 bases lining up with TRBD2. With 0 bases clipped from V and 3 bases from J, the junction kept 4 bases outside the gene matches. This CDR3 contains 15 residues. The germline CDR1 and CDR2 sequences are SGDLS and YYNGEE. The CDR3 loop is CASSVEAGRTDTQYF. The CDR3 DNA sequence: TGTGCCAGCAGCGTAGAAGCGGGGAGAACAGATACGCAGTATTTT.

Concerning this clonotype: A much larger clone sits a single nucleotide away, making a read error possible. The chain has TRBV4-3 and TRBJ2-1; D remains ambiguous. The germline gives CDR1 LGHNA, CDR2 YSLEER. The length of the CDR3 is 15 residues. Trimming left V 5 bases short and J 3 bases short, with 14 bases between. The chain's CDR3 is CASSEQPQLYNEQFF. CDR3 nucleotide sequence: TGCGCCAGCAGCGAACAGCCGCAGCTCTACAATGAGCAGTTCTTC.

The rearrangement uses TRBV7-2 and TRBJ1-6; a possible D gene is TRBD1 (5 bases). The ends were cut back, 1 base at V and 8 bases at J, with 12 bases in the middle. The length of the CDR3 is 15 residues. Germline assignment: CDR1 SGHTA and CDR2 FQGNSA. The CDR3 DNA follows: TGTGCCAGCAGCTTAGAGGGGCCAGTCGATTCACCCCTCCACTTT. Protein sequence: CASSLEGPVDSPLHF. The full variable domain, in which reference TRBV7-2 and TRBJ1-6 provide the parts outside the CDR3, is GAGVSQSPSNKVTEKGKDVELRCDPISGHTALYWYRQSLGQGLEFLIYFQGNSAPDKSGLPSDRFSAERTGGSVSTLTIQRTQQEDSAVYLCASSLEGPVDSPLHFGNGTRLTVT.